The TCR beta chain described here comes from a study of shared clonotypes between healthy human individuals. Study-level points and caveats: Sharing across a handful of donors was seen in about 5% of naive CD4 clonotypes.

Adults of Caucasian background living in Nashville, Tennessee made up all donors. Splitting the CD4+ cells yielded a CD45RA+ naive subset and a CD45RA-negative memory subset. About this clone: Its specificity is unknown.

Each subset's genomic DNA was split evenly across several immunoSEQ plates. Measured with immunoSEQ multiplex PCR; TCRdb has only the in-frame clones, and not every one. The sample consists of 2 million to 2.5 million clones, 85% to 95% of them appearing once. The ends lost 0 bases at V and 1 base at J; junction bases unmatched: 11. The CDR3 contains 19 residues. Germline V gene data show CDR1 as MGHRA and CDR2 as YSYEKL. This chain uses TRBV4-1 with TRBJ2-3; 9 positions agree with TRBD2. The sample was naive CD4+ T cells from PBMCs. The subset here: CD45RA+ positively selected. The origin of this receptor is a man in his late teens or twenties in good health. Some clones in this sample may be carry-over from other donors' samples. The CDR3 nucleotides are TGCGCCAGCAGCCAAGATTATGGCCTAGCGGGGAACCGCACAGATACGCAGTATTTT. Translated, it gives CASSQDYGLAGNRTDTQYF.